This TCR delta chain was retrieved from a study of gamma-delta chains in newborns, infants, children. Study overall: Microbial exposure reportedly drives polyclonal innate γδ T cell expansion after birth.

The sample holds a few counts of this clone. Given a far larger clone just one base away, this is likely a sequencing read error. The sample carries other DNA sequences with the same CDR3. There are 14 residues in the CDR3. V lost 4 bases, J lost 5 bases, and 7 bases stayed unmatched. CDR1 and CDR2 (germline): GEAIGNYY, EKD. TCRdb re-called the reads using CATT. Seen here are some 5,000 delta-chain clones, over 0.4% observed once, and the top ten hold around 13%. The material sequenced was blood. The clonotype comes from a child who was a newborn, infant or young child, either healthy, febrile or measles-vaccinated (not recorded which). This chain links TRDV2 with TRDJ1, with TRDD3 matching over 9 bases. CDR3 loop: CACDTWGMTDKLIF. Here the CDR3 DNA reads TGTGCCTGTGATACCTGGGGGATGACAGATAAACTCATCTTT.